This TCR beta chain was captured in a study of early T cells in non-severe SARS-CoV-2 infection. Study details: Unsorted whole-blood RNA was sequenced in bulk, leaving chains unpaired. Study-level points and caveats: Anti-spike CD8 responses were favored in VDJdb matching, and private and CD4 specificities were missed.

Notes on this clonotype: The antigen remains unidentified.

V was clipped by 4 bases and J by 2 bases; unmatched bases: 7. This CDR3 contains 15 residues. Germline V gene lookup returns CDR1 SGDLS and CDR2 YYNGEE. The TCR library protocol was used to attach unique molecular identifiers. These identifiers were attached to individual cDNA molecules. TCRdb reprocessed the 5' RACE reads via MiXCR and lists one record per CDR3 protein. The sample holds 90,000 to 100,000 distinct CDR3 sequences, less than 15% seen once. V gene TRBV9 combines with J gene TRBJ2-5; 8 bases map to TRBD1. Sequenced: whole blood. This receptor was taken from an adult who was a healthcare worker with PCR-confirmed SARS-CoV-2 infection or an uninfected control (not recorded which). The CDR3 sequence is CASSRMDRAQETQYF. In DNA, the CDR3 is TGTGCCAGCAGCCGAATGGACAGGGCACAAGAGACCCAGTACTTC.